This T cell receptor (beta chain) was retrieved from a study of HIV-infected patients and healthy controls. TCRdb analysed the 5' RACE reads with MiXCR anew, one entry per CDR3 protein. This table has 70,000 or so distinct CDR3 sequences, about a sixth appearing once. CDR3 size: 12 residues. Germline-derived CDR1 and CDR2 are SQVTM and ANQGSEA. V shed 3 bases and J 11 bases; nucleotides not matched to a gene: 6. This clonotype was seen more than once but under ten times. The chain recombines TRBV29-1 with TRBJ1-1, with 10 bases aligning to TRBD1. The source of this sequence is a human donor in good health. The sample was CD4+ T cells from blood. Here the CDR3 reads CSVEGTGASAFF. DNA of the CDR3: TGCAGCGTTGAGGGGACAGGGGCGTCCGCTTTCTTT.